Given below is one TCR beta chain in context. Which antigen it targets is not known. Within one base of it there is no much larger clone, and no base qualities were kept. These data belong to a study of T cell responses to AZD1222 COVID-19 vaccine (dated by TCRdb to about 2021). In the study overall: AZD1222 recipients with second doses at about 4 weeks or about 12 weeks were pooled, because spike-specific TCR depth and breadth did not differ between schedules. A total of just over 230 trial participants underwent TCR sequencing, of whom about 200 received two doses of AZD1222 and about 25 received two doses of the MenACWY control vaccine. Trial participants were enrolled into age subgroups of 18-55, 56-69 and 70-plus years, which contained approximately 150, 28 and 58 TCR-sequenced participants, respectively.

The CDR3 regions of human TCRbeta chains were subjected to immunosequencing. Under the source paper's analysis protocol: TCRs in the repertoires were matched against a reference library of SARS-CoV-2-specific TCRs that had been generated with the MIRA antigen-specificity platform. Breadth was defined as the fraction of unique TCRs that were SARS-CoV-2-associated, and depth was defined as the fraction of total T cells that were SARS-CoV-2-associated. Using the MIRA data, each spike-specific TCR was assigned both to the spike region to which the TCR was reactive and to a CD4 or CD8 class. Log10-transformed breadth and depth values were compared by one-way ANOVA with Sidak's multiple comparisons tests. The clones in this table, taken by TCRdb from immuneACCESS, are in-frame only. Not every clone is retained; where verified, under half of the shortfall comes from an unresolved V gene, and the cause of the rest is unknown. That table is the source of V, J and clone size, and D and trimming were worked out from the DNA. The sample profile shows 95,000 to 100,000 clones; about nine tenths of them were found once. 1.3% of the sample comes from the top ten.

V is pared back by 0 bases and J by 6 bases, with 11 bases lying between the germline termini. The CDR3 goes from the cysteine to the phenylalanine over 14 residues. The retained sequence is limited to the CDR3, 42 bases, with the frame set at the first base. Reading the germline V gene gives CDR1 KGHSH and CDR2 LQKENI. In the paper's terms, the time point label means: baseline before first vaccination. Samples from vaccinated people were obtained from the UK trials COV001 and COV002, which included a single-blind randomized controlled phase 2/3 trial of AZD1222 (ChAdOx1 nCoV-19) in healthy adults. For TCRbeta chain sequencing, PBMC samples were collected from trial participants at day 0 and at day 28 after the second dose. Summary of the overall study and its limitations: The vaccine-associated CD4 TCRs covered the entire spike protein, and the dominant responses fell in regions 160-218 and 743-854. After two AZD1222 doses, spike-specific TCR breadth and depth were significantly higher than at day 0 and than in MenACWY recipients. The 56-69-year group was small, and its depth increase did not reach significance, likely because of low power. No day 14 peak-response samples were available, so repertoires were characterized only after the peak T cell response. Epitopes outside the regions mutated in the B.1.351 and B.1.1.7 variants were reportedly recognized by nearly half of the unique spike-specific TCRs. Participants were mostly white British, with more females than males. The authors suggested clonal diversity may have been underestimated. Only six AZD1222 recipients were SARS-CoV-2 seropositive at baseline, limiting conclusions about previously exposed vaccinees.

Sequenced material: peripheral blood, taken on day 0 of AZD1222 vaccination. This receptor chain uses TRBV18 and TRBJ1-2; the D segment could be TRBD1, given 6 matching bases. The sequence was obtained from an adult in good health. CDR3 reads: CASSPPGGAHGYTF. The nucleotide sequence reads TGTGCCAGCTCACCACCGGGGGGGGCCCATGGCTACACCTTC.